This passage covers 26 T cell receptor beta chains from one sample sequenced in a study of T cells in tuberculosis. Data came from immunoSEQ multiplex PCR; TCRdb stores just in-frame clones and leaves some out. The sample has roughly 44,000 clones, about 95% seen once; the top ten hold over 6.5%. Sequenced input: PBMCs. The receptors were gathered from a donor aged 10-30 years with latent tuberculosis or without tuberculosis infection.

V is TRBV7-2 and J is TRBJ1-2; 8 bases are shared with TRBD1. V lost 5 bases, J lost 3 bases, and 5 bases stayed unmatched. Germline lookup yields CDR1 SGHTA and CDR2 FQGNSA. The CDR3 is 14 amino acids. CDR3 coding DNA: TGTGCCAGCAGCCGCACAGGGGGAGACTATGGCTACACCTTC. It yields the protein CASSRTGGDYGYTF.

The J gene is TRBJ2-1, the V gene TRBV27; maybe TRBD2 (7 bases). This CDR3 is built from 13 residues. Germline CDR1 reads MNHEY; CDR2 reads SMNVEV (reference sequence). Trimming stripped 8 bases from V and 4 bases from J, with 12 bases between. CDR3 coding DNA: TGTGCCAGCGGACGGGGGGCATACAATGAGCAGTTCTTC. The encoded protein is CASGRGAYNEQFF.

The chain has TRBV19 and TRBJ1-2, with 11 bases that match TRBD1. Germline-derived CDR1 and CDR2 are LNHDA and SQIVND (reference sequence). The J segment lost 4 bases and the V segment lost 5 bases, leaving 6 bases of the junction unmatched. CDR3 size: 15 residues. CDR3 nucleotide sequence: TGTGCCAGTAGTCTGGGACAGGGGGTTCTCTATGGCTACACCTTC. Protein sequence: CASSLGQGVLYGYTF. The full variable domain, in which reference TRBV19 and TRBJ1-2 provide the parts outside the CDR3, is DGGITQSPKYLFRKEGQNVTLSCEQNLNHDAMYWYRQDPGQGLRLIYYSQIVNDFQKGDIAEGYSVSREKKESFPLTVTSAQKNPTAFYLCASSLGQGVLYGYTFGSGTRLTVV.

The V gene is TRBV5-4, the J gene TRBJ2-3; D remains unclear. The V gene lost 0 bases and the J gene lost 2 bases, with 4 bases spanning the gap. The germline CDR1 and CDR2 sequences are SGHNT and YYREEE (reference sequence). CDR3 length: 13 residues. The CDR3 sequence: CASSLGHTDTQYF. The DNA for the CDR3 is TGTGCCAGCAGCTTGGGTCACACAGATACGCAGTATTTT.

The rearrangement joins TRBV29-1 to TRBJ1-1, with TRBD1 identical over 7 bases. V shed 4 bases, J shed 0 bases, and the junction held 2 bases outside the gene matches. Looked up from germline, CDR1 is SQVTM and CDR2 is ANQGSEA. This CDR3 is 13 amino acids long. The CDR3 region is CSVGDRMNTEAFF. The CDR3 DNA reads as TGCAGCGTTGGGGACAGAATGAACACTGAAGCTTTCTTT.

This clone appeared once. This sequence joins TRBV19 and TRBJ1-2; 7 bases map to TRBD1. Trimming removed 1 base from V and 8 bases from J; junction bases left unmatched: 7. The CDR3 sequence is 14 residues long. The germline gives CDR1 LNHDA, CDR2 SQIVND (reference sequence). CDR3 protein: CASSIGTGSIGYTF. The CDR3 DNA sequence: TGTGCCAGTAGTATAGGGACAGGTTCGATCGGCTACACCTTC.

This rearrangement joins TRBV30 to TRBJ1-5; 8 bases line up with TRBD1. V trimming: 2 bases; J trimming: 7 bases; junction bases outside the gene matches: 7. Germline V lookup: CDR1 GTSNPN, CDR2 SVGIG (reference sequence). This CDR3 is built from 14 residues. The CDR3 protein is CAWSRQGIGQPQHF. Here the CDR3 DNA reads TGTGCCTGGAGTAGACAGGGGATCGGACAGCCCCAGCATTTT. The full variable domain, rest sourced from reference TRBV30 and TRBJ1-5, is SQTIHQWPATLVQPVGSPLSLECTVEGTSNPNLYWYRQAAGRGLQLLFYSVGIGQISSEVPQNLSASRPQDRQFILSSKKLLLSDSGFYLCAWSRQGIGQPQHFGDGTRLSIL.

This clone has a single count. The rearrangement uses TRBV10-3 and TRBJ1-4, with D perhaps matching TRBD1 (5 bases). The germline V and J ends were trimmed by 2 bases and 2 bases, with 6 bases remaining between them. This CDR3 has 14 amino acids. Germline V gene data show CDR1 as ENHRY and CDR2 as SYGVKD. CDR3 DNA: TGTGCCATCAGTGAGGGGGCGACTAATGAAAAACTGTTTTTT. Translation gives CAISEGATNEKLFF.

The chain uses TRBV6-1 and TRBJ2-7; tentatively, D is TRBD1 (6 bases). The CDR3 is made up of 14 amino acids. The V and J ends lost 4 bases and 2 bases respectively, with 12 bases between them. CDR1 is MNHNS, CDR2 SASEGT, per germline. The CDR3 coding sequence is TGTGCCAGCAGTGTATTTGGACAGACCTACGAGCAGTACTTC. It specifies CASSVFGQTYEQYF.

The rearrangement uses TRBV5-8 and TRBJ2-2; 7 nucleotides align to TRBD1. The CDR3 sequence is 15 residues long. Germline V CDR1 and CDR2: SGHTS, YDEGEE. V was pared by 3 bases and J by 1 base, with 3 bases of the junction left unmatched. The CDR3 DNA reads TGTGCCAGCAGCTCCGGGACAGTGAACACCGGGGAGCTGTTTTTT. Its translation: CASSSGTVNTGELFF.

The chain carries TRBV6-6 and TRBJ2-7; D is perhaps TRBD1 (6 bases). V was shortened by 7 bases and J by 2 bases, with 12 bases between the two germline ends. The germline V gene has CDR1 MNHNY and CDR2 SVGAGI (reference sequence). The CDR3 runs 13 residues. CDR3 residues: CASTLGTPYEQYF. In DNA form, the CDR3 reads TGTGCCAGCACCCTCGGGACACCCTACGAGCAGTACTTC.

The chain joins TRBV5-4 to TRBJ2-5; D is perhaps TRBD2 (6 bases). The germline V gene encodes CDR1 SGHNT and CDR2 YYREEE (reference sequence). Trimming took off 6 bases at V and 2 bases at J, with 17 bases between the two ends. CDR3 length: 15 residues. The CDR3 sequence is CASIPDGGTQETQYF. The CDR3 nucleotides read TGTGCCAGCATCCCTGACGGCGGGACTCAAGAGACCCAGTACTTC.

This sequence joins TRBV7-8 and TRBJ1-1, with no clear D. From germline, CDR1 is SGHVS and CDR2 FQNEAQ. The V gene lost 5 bases and the J gene lost 5 bases, with 6 bases spanning the gap. The CDR3 runs 11 residues. The CDR3 sequence is CASSLLTEAFF. The CDR3 coding sequence is TGTGCCAGCAGCCTCCTTACTGAAGCTTTCTTT.

The rearrangement links TRBV2 to TRBJ1-5, with 7 positions matching TRBD1. Trimming at V came to 7 bases and at J to 1 base, leaving 4 bases not matched to a gene. This CDR3 region has 14 residues. The germline V gene encodes CDR1 SNHLY and CDR2 FYNNEI. The CDR3 DNA is TGTGCCAGCAAACAGGGGCGCAGCAATCAGCCCCAGCATTTT. Translating gives CASKQGRSNQPQHF.

The chain couples TRBV7-9 to TRBJ1-1, with TRBD1 as a possible D gene (5 bases). This CDR3 region has 11 residues. Germline V gene sequence: CDR1 SEHNR, CDR2 FQNEAQ (reference sequence). Trimming removed 6 bases from V and 5 bases from J, with 7 bases in between. The CDR3 is CASRDMTEAFF. DNA of the CDR3: TGTGCCAGCAGGGACATGACTGAAGCTTTCTTT.

The V call is TRBV28, the J call TRBJ1-2; D is undetermined. The V and J ends lost 2 bases and 4 bases respectively, with 8 bases between them. The germline gives CDR1 MDHEN, CDR2 SYDVKM. The CDR3 loop spans 13 amino acids. CDR3 loop: CASSLPGLYGYTF. The CDR3 DNA reads TGTGCCAGCAGTTTACCCGGACTCTATGGCTACACCTTC.

This chain connects TRBV27 to TRBJ2-1; TRBD2 matches 8 bases. V lost 6 bases to trimming and J lost 8 bases; unmatched junction nucleotides: 9. The germline CDR1 and CDR2 sequences are MNHEY and SMNVEV (reference sequence). The CDR3 runs 14 residues. CDR3 nucleotide sequence: TGTGCCAGCAGCCTCGGGACTAGTGTGGATGAGCAGTTCTTC. Protein: CASSLGTSVDEQFF.

The chain combines TRBV7-9 with TRBJ1-1; 7 bases fit TRBD1. CDR3 length: 14 amino acids. Germline lookup yields CDR1 SEHNR and CDR2 FQNEAQ (reference sequence). V gave up 5 bases and J gave up 3 bases; unmatched junction bases: 6. This CDR3 reads CASSPDRWDTEAFF. Written as DNA, the CDR3 is TGTGCCAGCAGCCCGGACAGGTGGGACACTGAAGCTTTCTTT.

This chain uses TRBV7-8 with TRBJ2-7; perhaps TRBD2 as D (6 bases). With 4 bases removed from V and 0 bases from J, the gap between germline ends came to 19 bases. Germline loops: CDR1 SGHVS, CDR2 FQNEAQ. This CDR3 region has 17 residues. The CDR3 coding sequence is TGTGCCAGCAGCTCGAGGAGGGGAAATGACAACTCCTACGAGCAGTACTTC. Encoded protein: CASSSRRGNDNSYEQYF.

The chain carries TRBV30 and TRBJ2-1; D gene uncertain. The CDR3 covers 14 residues. In germline, CDR1 is GTSNPN, CDR2 SVGIG (reference sequence). The V end lost 2 bases, the J end lost 8 bases, and 16 bases lay between the germline ends. The CDR3 here is CAWSWALRSDEQFF. In nucleotides, the CDR3 is TGTGCCTGGAGTTGGGCCCTTAGGTCCGATGAGCAGTTCTTC.

On this clone itself: This sample includes further DNA sequences coding for the same CDR3. The V call is TRBV19, the J call TRBJ2-7; the match to TRBD1 covers 9 bases. This CDR3 is built from 14 residues. Germline lookup yields CDR1 LNHDA and CDR2 SQIVND (reference sequence). J was trimmed by 2 bases and V by 1 base; bases with no gene match: 0. CDR3 coding DNA: TGTGCCAGTAGTATAGGGACAGGGGCCTACGAGCAGTACTTC. Translation: CASSIGTGAYEQYF.

CDR3 region: CASSIGLAGGAGELFF. CDR3 sequence (DNA): TGTGCCAGTAGTATCGGACTAGCGGGGGGGGCCGGGGAGCTGTTTTTT. The rearrangement joins TRBV19 to TRBJ2-2, with TRBD2 matching over 15 bases. This CDR3 comprises 16 residues. The germline V gene encodes CDR1 LNHDA and CDR2 SQIVND (reference sequence). J gave up 6 bases and V 3 bases, and 2 bases lay outside the gene matches.

The chain has TRBV6-1 and TRBJ1-5; D is unclear. Germline CDR1 MNHNS, CDR2 SASEGT. CDR3 size: 13 residues. Trimming took off 3 bases at V and 11 bases at J, with 14 bases between the two ends. The CDR3 DNA reads TGTGCCAGCAGTGAGTTGGCTGGGCTGGCCCAGCATTTT. It translates to CASSELAGLAQHF.

The chain couples TRBV11-2 to TRBJ1-1; 7 bases map to TRBD1. Germline lookup yields CDR1 SGHAT and CDR2 FQNNGV. V was pared by 0 bases and J by 2 bases, with 6 bases of the junction left unmatched. This CDR3 has 16 residues. CDR3 amino acids: CASSLDSRGANTEAFF. CDR3 nucleotides: TGTGCCAGCAGCTTAGACTCCAGGGGGGCCAACACTGAAGCTTTCTTT.

The chain has TRBV4-2 and TRBJ2-5, with TRBD2 identical over 10 bases. V shed 1 base and J 0 bases; nucleotides not matched to a gene: 11. The CDR3 is 19 residues long. Germline V lookup: CDR1 LGHNA, CDR2 YNFKEQ. This CDR3 reads CASSQGFGSGRVNQETQYF. CDR3 bases: TGTGCCAGCAGCCAAGGATTTGGGAGCGGGAGGGTTAACCAAGAGACCCAGTACTTC.

The gene calls are TRBV9 and TRBJ2-3, with TRBD1 matching over 12 bases. CDR3 length: 17 amino acids. Germline assignment: CDR1 SGDLS and CDR2 YYNGEE. V lost 3 bases and J lost 1; bases outside the gene matches: 6. In DNA form, the CDR3 reads TGTGCCAGCAGCGCGTGGGACAGGGGGCTTGGCACAGATACGCAGTATTTT. Residues: CASSAWDRGLGTDTQYF.